This TCR beta chain was identified in a study of T-cell reconstitution after alpha-beta-depleted transplantation in children. The study, taken as a whole, reports: Fresh T-cell production supplied most of the T-cell counts and diversity seen one year after transplant. Roughly two months post-transplant, alpha-beta T cells reportedly originated from several hundred graft clones that had expanded.

Regarding this clonotype: Its specificity is unknown.

Using unique molecular identifiers, the investigators prepared the TCRbeta library. TCRdb re-called the PCR reads through MiXCR, storing one row per CDR3 protein. The data contain about 300,000 distinct CDR3 sequences, 10% of them singletons. The CDR3 length is 14 residues. Sample: PBMCs, taken before TCRalphabeta/CD19-depleted stem cell transplant. The clonotype originates from a boy younger than two with acute myeloid leukemia, due to receive a stem cell transplant. The chain recombines TRBV21-1 with TRBJ2-7; no DNA check was done on the table's D call, TRBD1. TRBV21-1 is assigned pseudogene status. CDR3 in amino acids: CASGRSGIVYEQYF. The DNA for the CDR3 is TGTGCCAGCGGACGGTCAGGGATTGTCTACGAGCAGTACTTC.